The 28 T cell receptor beta chains below were found in one sample sequenced in a study of vaccination and CD4 T cells after COVID-19 (dated by TCRdb to between 2020 and 2023). The library came from PCR. The run used an Illumina iSeq 100. At the Johns Hopkins FTIC core, DNA from the cultured CD4+ T cells underwent TCR sequencing with the Oncomine TCR Beta short-read assay. The public reads were reanalyzed by TCRdb: fastp trimming at Q25, MiXCR alignment, in-frame beta chains only. For every CDR3 protein sequence, its rows merge into one entry that carries the most common genes and DNA. A total of fewer than 20,000 distinct CDR3 sequences appear in this sample, around 60% of them only once. The ten largest clones represent about 8% of the sample. For these receptors, no antigen is known. The treatment or condition label on this specimen signifies: roughly 10-day PBMC culture with coronavirus spike peptide pools or control peptides (ViraFEST assay).

The sequencing sample was made of CD4+ T cells from blood, cultured in vitro. These receptors were taken from a human donor who had recovered from COVID-19.

J is TRBJ2-3 and V is TRBV2, with TRBD2 identical over 8 bases. Germline values: CDR1 SNHLY, CDR2 FYNNEI. V lost 3 bases and J lost 7; bases outside the gene matches: 3. This CDR3 has 13 residues. Here the CDR3 DNA reads TGTGCCAGCAGTGAGGGCGGGAGGTATACGCAGTATTTT. Protein: CASSEGGRYTQYF.

The rearrangement uses TRBV11-2 and TRBJ1-1, with TRBD1 as a possible D gene (5 bases). CDR3 length: 14 residues. V lost 5 bases and J lost 0, with 10 bases in between. Looked up from germline, CDR1 is SGHAT and CDR2 is FQNNGV. The CDR3 is CASSQGGVNTEAFF. CDR3 coding DNA: TGTGCCAGCAGCCAAGGAGGGGTGAACACTGAAGCTTTCTTT.

The chain couples TRBV7-9 to TRBJ1-3, with no clear D. Trimming pared 5 bases from V and 8 bases from J, leaving 10 bases between. Germline V gene lookup returns CDR1 SEHNR and CDR2 FQNEAQ (reference sequence). The CDR3 has 12 amino acids. The CDR3 DNA reads as TGTGCCAGCAGCCCCCACCGTTACACCATATATTTT. This translates into CASSPHRYTIYF. Using reference TRBV7-9 and TRBJ1-3 for the parts outside the CDR3, the full variable domain is DTGVSQNPRHKITKRGQNVTFRCDPISEHNRLYWYRQTLGQGPEFLTYFQNEAQLEKSRLLSDRFSAERPKGSFSTLEIQRTEQGDSAMYLCASSPHRYTIYFGEGSWLTVV.

The rearrangement links TRBV7-8 to TRBJ1-4; D possibly corresponds to TRBD1 (5 bases). This CDR3 has 15 residues. The germline CDR1 and CDR2 sequences are SGHVS and FQNEAQ. Between the trimmed V and J ends, which lost 5 bases and 1 base, there was a span of 11 bases. CDR3 nucleotide sequence: TGTGCCAGCAGCCTACGGACACGAACTAATGAAAAACTGTTTTTT. This gives the protein CASSLRTRTNEKLFF.

The chain joins TRBV30 to TRBJ1-4; D is possibly TRBD1 (5 bases). Germline lookup yields CDR1 GTSNPN and CDR2 SVGIG (reference sequence). The CDR3 is 13 amino acids. V gave up 4 bases and J gave up 7 bases, with 13 bases separating them. In DNA, the CDR3 is TGTGCCTGGACCCTTCAGGGAACTGAAAAACTGTTTTTT. Its translation is CAWTLQGTEKLFF.

The chain carries TRBV2 and TRBJ1-5; the match to TRBD1 covers 7 bases. Trimming at V came to 8 bases and at J to 3 bases, leaving 10 bases not matched to a gene. CDR1 is SNHLY and CDR2 is FYNNEI in the germline V gene. The CDR3 totals 15 residues. CDR3 loop: CASLEGAGLNQPQHF. The CDR3 nucleotides read TGTGCCAGCCTCGAGGGGGCAGGGCTCAATCAGCCCCAGCATTTT.

The table lists this clonotype with a few counts. The chain uses TRBV7-6 and TRBJ2-1; D unresolved. The V gene lost 1 base and the J gene lost 7 bases, with 23 bases spanning the gap. The germline gives CDR1 SGHVS, CDR2 FNYEAQ. This CDR3 has 18 residues. CDR3 residues: CASSLGWRGRERLNEQFF. The CDR3 DNA reads as TGTGCCAGCAGCTTAGGTTGGCGAGGCAGAGAGAGACTTAATGAGCAGTTCTTC.

The DNA of the CDR3 is TGTGCCAGCAGTTTAATGCGTGAGTGGTTTAGCAATCAGCCCCAGCATTTT. This sequence encodes CASSLMREWFSNQPQHF. The chain links TRBV28 to TRBJ1-5, with D hard to call. CDR1 is MDHEN and CDR2 is SYDVKM in the germline V gene. CDR3 size: 17 residues. The ends were cut back, 2 bases at V and 0 bases at J, with 14 bases in the middle.

The gene calls are TRBV20-1 and TRBJ1-4; 9 bases line up with TRBD1. From germline, CDR1 is DFQATT and CDR2 SNEGSKA (reference sequence). Germline trimming cut 2 bases from V and 6 bases from J; bases unmatched to any gene: 4. This CDR3 contains 14 residues. The CDR3 DNA follows: TGCAGTGCTAGACCCCGGACAGGGGATGAAAAACTGTTTTTT. Translating it yields CSARPRTGDEKLFF.

In this sample, this clonotype turned up a few times. This chain joins TRBV7-2 and TRBJ1-2; TRBD1 agrees at 8 bases. Germline V gene lookup returns CDR1 SGHTA and CDR2 FQGNSA. CDR3 size: 14 residues. The V gene end was trimmed by 0 bases and the J gene end by 5 bases; junction bases not matched to a gene: 2. CDR3 in DNA: TGTGCCAGCAGCTTAGCGGGGACAGGTTATGGCTACACCTTC. As protein: CASSLAGTGYGYTF.

The rearrangement uses TRBV24-1 and TRBJ2-1; D is unresolved. The CDR3 has 16 amino acids. Germline V gives CDR1 KGHDR, CDR2 SFDVKD. The V end lost 0 bases, the J end lost 2 bases, and 10 bases lay between the germline ends. This CDR3 is CATSDLDSSAYNEQFF. Written as DNA, the CDR3 is TGTGCCACCAGTGATTTGGACTCCTCGGCCTACAATGAGCAGTTCTTC.

This chain connects TRBV25-1 to TRBJ1-1, with a weak D call TRBD1 (6 bases). V dropped 7 bases and J dropped 3 bases, with 12 bases sitting between them. There are 13 residues in the CDR3. Per the germline V gene, CDR1 is MGHDK and CDR2 is SYGVNS. The CDR3 nucleotides read TGTGCCAGCATAGCCACAGGGTACACTGAAGCTTTCTTT. It specifies CASIATGYTEAFF.

The chain links TRBV6-1 to TRBJ2-7; the match to TRBD2 covers 7 bases. This CDR3 has 16 residues. Losses at the gene ends were 5 bases for V and 1 base for J; bases not matched to a gene: 11. CDR1 and CDR2 (germline): MNHNS, SASEGT. CDR3 protein: CASSPRRSGASYEQYF. CDR3 nucleotides: TGTGCCAGCAGTCCGAGGCGGAGCGGGGCTTCCTACGAGCAGTACTTC.

The chain is built from TRBV7-9 and TRBJ1-4, with a tentative D call TRBD1 (5 bases). Looked up from germline, CDR1 is SEHNR and CDR2 is FQNEAQ (reference sequence). Between the trimmed V and J ends, which lost 5 bases and 6 bases, there was a span of 13 bases. This CDR3 comprises 14 residues. The CDR3 loop is CASSIGAQDEKLFF. The DNA for the CDR3 is TGTGCCAGCAGCATCGGGGCCCAAGATGAAAAACTGTTTTTT.

Only a few counts were recorded for this clonotype. This chain uses TRBV9 with TRBJ1-2; D perhaps matches TRBD1 (5 bases). The CDR3 has 15 amino acids. V dropped 0 bases and J dropped 1 base, with 10 bases sitting between them. The germline CDR1 and CDR2 sequences are SGDLS and YYNGEE. CDR3 in amino acids: CASSVERGNNYGYTF. CDR3 coding DNA: TGTGCCAGCAGCGTAGAACGGGGGAATAACTATGGCTACACCTTC.

The chain carries TRBV2 and TRBJ2-1; 8 bases agree with TRBD2. The J call could be wrong; TRBJ2-7 is a better fit for the DNA end. From germline, CDR1 is SNHLY and CDR2 FYNNEI. CDR3 size: 12 residues. The CDR3 nucleotides read TGTGCCAGCAAGCGGGAGTTCAGCGAGCAGTACTTC. Translated: CASKREFSEQYF.

The V gene is TRBV20-1, the J gene TRBJ1-6; TRBD1 matches at 10 bases. Trimming at V came to 1 base and at J to 10 bases, leaving 13 bases not matched to a gene. CDR1 and CDR2 from the germline V gene are DFQATT and SNEGSKA (reference sequence). The CDR3 is 17 residues long. This chain's CDR3 is CSARVRKEGQGNSPLHF. The CDR3 bases are TGCAGTGCTAGAGTAAGGAAAGAGGGACAGGGGAACTCACCCCTCCACTTT.

The chain employs TRBV7-8 and TRBJ1-2; 9 bases fit TRBD1. The junction had 8 bases not matched to a gene; V was cut back by 5 bases and J by 7 bases. This CDR3 contains 14 residues. Germline V gene sequence: CDR1 SGHVS, CDR2 FQNEAQ. DNA of the CDR3: TGTGCCAGCAGCACACGACAGGGGGGTTTTGGCTACACCTTC. This gives the protein CASSTRQGGFGYTF.

The chain links TRBV20-1 to TRBJ2-7; 7 bases agree with TRBD1. This CDR3 has 14 amino acids. V gave up 7 bases and J gave up 2 bases; unmatched junction bases: 11. Germline-derived CDR1 and CDR2 are DFQATT and SNEGSKA (reference sequence). For the CDR3, the DNA is TGCAGTGTCCCGTCGCACAGGGGTACCTACGAGCAGTACTTC. Protein: CSVPSHRGTYEQYF.

The CDR3 sequence is CATSDYMNTEAFF. CDR3 nucleotide sequence: TGTGCCACCAGTGACTACATGAACACTGAAGCTTTCTTT. This chain uses TRBV24-1 with TRBJ1-1; no firm D call. CDR3 length: 13 amino acids. CDR1 KGHDR and CDR2 SFDVKD come from the germline V gene. Trimming cost V 4 bases and J 0 bases, with 5 bases left between them.

This clonotype came up a few times. This sequence joins TRBV20-1 and TRBJ1-6; no clear D. Trimming pared 0 bases from V and 5 bases from J, leaving 14 bases between. The CDR3 covers 16 residues. CDR1 and CDR2 (germline): DFQATT, SNEGSKA (reference sequence). This CDR3 reads CSARDQADYNNSPLHF. The CDR3 DNA reads as TGCAGTGCTAGAGATCAGGCAGACTACAATAATTCACCCCTCCACTTT.

There are a few counts of this clonotype. The chain carries TRBV27 and TRBJ2-3; D unresolved. CDR1 is MNHEY, CDR2 SMNVEV, per germline (reference sequence). This CDR3 region has 15 residues. Trimming pared 0 bases from V and 2 bases from J, leaving 9 bases between. The CDR3 loop reads CASSLSPLNTDTQYF. In DNA form, the CDR3 reads TGTGCCAGCAGTTTATCCCCCCTTAACACAGATACGCAGTATTTT.

This chain joins TRBV2 and TRBJ2-5; 14 bases map to TRBD2. J was trimmed by 1 base and V by 6 bases; bases with no gene match: 4. CDR3 length equals 16 residues. CDR1 SNHLY and CDR2 FYNNEI come from the germline V gene. In DNA form, the CDR3 reads TGTGCCAGCAGGGGGACTAGCGGGAGACCCCAAGAGACCCAGTACTTC. Translation gives CASRGTSGRPQETQYF.

The chain combines TRBV20-1 with TRBJ2-2; possible D gene TRBD2, 7 bases. This CDR3 is built from 16 residues. Trimming left V 5 bases short and J 4 bases short, with 20 bases between. Germline CDR1 and CDR2: DFQATT and SNEGSKA (reference sequence). The CDR3 DNA reads TGCAGTGCTCTTCGAGGGGGGGGATTGGGCACCGGGGAGCTGTTTTTT. Amino acid sequence: CSALRGGGLGTGELFF.

This clonotype has only a few counts. The CDR3 nucleotides read TGCAGTGCCCTCAACCCGGGACAGGGACATCCAGATACGCAGTATTTT. Translated: CSALNPGQGHPDTQYF. The chain joins TRBV20-1 to TRBJ2-3; TRBD1 matches at 9 bases. The germline V gene has CDR1 DFQATT and CDR2 SNEGSKA (reference sequence). The CDR3 runs to 16 residues. V was clipped by 6 bases and J by 4 bases; unmatched bases: 14.

The chain couples TRBV2 to TRBJ1-5; 9 positions agree with TRBD1. CDR1 is SNHLY and CDR2 is FYNNEI in the germline V gene. The CDR3 runs 15 residues. The ends lost 7 bases at V and 6 bases at J; junction bases unmatched: 10. DNA for the CDR3: TGTGCCAGCACGTCTCGGACAGGGGTATCTCAGCCCCAGCATTTT. Its protein is CASTSRTGVSQPQHF.

This clonotype was seen more than once but under ten times. V gene TRBV6-1 combines with J gene TRBJ1-2, with 7 bases identical to TRBD1. Trimming at V came to 6 bases and at J to 4 bases, leaving 14 bases not matched to a gene. This CDR3 spans 16 amino acids. The germline V gene has CDR1 MNHNS and CDR2 SASEGT. CDR3 sequence (DNA): TGTGCCAGCAGACCGAGACCCACAGGGGCGTTCTATGGCTACACCTTC. Residues: CASRPRPTGAFYGYTF.

The rearrangement joins TRBV7-3 to TRBJ1-2; D is ambiguous. With 5 bases removed from V and 8 bases from J, the gap between germline ends came to 15 bases. CDR3 size: 13 residues. Per germline, CDR1 SGHTA and CDR2 FQGTGA. The DNA of the CDR3 is TGTGCCAGCAGCCCGGGTTCGGTCCCGGGCTACACCTTC. This sequence encodes CASSPGSVPGYTF.